This TCR beta chain was sequenced for a study of cytomegalovirus exposure and HLA in healthy donors. Concerning this clone itself: Its matching antigen is unknown.

This CDR3 comprises 12 residues. Germline V CDR1 and CDR2: SGHVS, FNYEAQ. Overall study results and limits: The HLA-A and HLA-B alleles of most subjects were reportedly predicted accurately from TCR beta sequences. Near-uniform donor sequencing depth was presumed by presence/absence analyses. Only CMV serostatus was available as immune exposure information. Later analysis identified a missense DCLRE1C variant that was linked to TCR beta V- and J-gene trimming.

With 60 Vbeta and 13 Jbeta primers, the PCR was carried out. Produced via immunoSEQ multiplex PCR; TCRdb's table is partial and in-frame only. This table has some 190,000 clones, around 80% appearing once. The chain is built from TRBV7-6 and TRBJ2-1, with unresolved D. The sequence was collected from a woman in her thirties or forties in good health and CMV-seronegative. Sequenced sample: PBMCs. CDR3 in DNA: TGTGCGTCAGTTGCAGATCACAATGAGCAGTTCTTC. This codes for CASVADHNEQFF.